This record concerns one T cell receptor beta chain sequence. Original data processing: Amplified reference gene primers provided the basis for estimating nucleated cell counts. Data came from immunoSEQ multiplex PCR; TCRdb stores just in-frame clones and leaves some out. V, J and clone size are taken as reported in that table, and D and trimming were inferred from the DNA itself. In the table there are some 60,000 clones, roughly nine tenths of which are singletons. The V and J ends lost 5 bases and 0 bases, in that order; junction bases with no gene match: 4. Germline V lookup: CDR1 SGHVS, CDR2 FQNEAQ. This CDR3 is 14 amino acids long. The data were taken from a study of blood T cell repertoires in COVID-19. At the level of the study: Samples representing acute and convalescent COVID-19 were sourced from the United States, Italy and Spain. PBMCs, B-cell-depleted T cells, or T cells were the source of the cDNA or gDNA that made up the material.

This clonotype originated in a man aged 60 to 75 with acute or convalescent COVID-19. The sequenced sample was peripheral blood. The chain links TRBV7-8 to TRBJ2-7; 7 bases align to TRBD1. For the CDR3, the DNA is TGTGCCAGCAGCCAGACAGGGAACTCCTACGAGCAGTACTTC. Amino acid sequence: CASSQTGNSYEQYF.